A single sample is the source of the 20 T cell receptor beta chains below, sequenced in a study of blood T cell repertoires in COVID-19. Only in-frame clones appear in the TCRdb table, and some are missing; sequencing was by immunoSEQ multiplex PCR. The data hold about 170,000 clones, with less than 85% observed a single time. Source material: peripheral blood. The receptors come from a woman of 80 years or more with active or convalescent COVID-19.

The V call is TRBV23-1, the J call TRBJ1-2, with a possible D match to TRBD1 (6 bases). TRBV23-1 is filed as an ORF, its function uncertain. CDR3 length equals 16 residues. V was shortened by 0 bases and J by 2 bases, with 13 bases between the two germline ends. This chain's CDR3 is CASSQSGGRENYGYTF. CDR3 nucleotide sequence: TGCGCCAGCAGTCAATCGGGGGGGCGCGAAAACTATGGCTACACCTTC.

The rearrangement joins TRBV28 to TRBJ2-5, with 11 bases lining up with TRBD2. J was trimmed by 4 bases and V by 5 bases; bases with no gene match: 15. Germline V gene lookup returns CDR1 MDHEN and CDR2 SYDVKM. This CDR3 has 18 residues. The CDR3 protein is CASSPFGTSGVGGETQYF. In DNA, the CDR3 is TGTGCCAGCAGTCCCTTCGGGACTAGCGGAGTAGGGGGAGAGACCCAGTACTTC.

About this clone: The same CDR3 is also encoded by other DNA sequences in this sample. V and J are TRBV6-5 and TRBJ2-5; tentative D call: TRBD1 (5 bases). With 0 bases removed from V and 5 bases from J, the gap between germline ends came to 16 bases. This CDR3 has 16 residues. The germline gives CDR1 MNHEY, CDR2 SVGAGI. This CDR3 is CASSYSSWQGGETQYF. CDR3 nucleotide sequence: TGTGCCAGCAGTTACTCGAGTTGGCAGGGTGGTGAGACCCAGTACTTC.

As to this clone: The sample holds other DNA sequences that translate to the same CDR3. The chain couples TRBV18 to TRBJ1-3; 10 nucleotides align to TRBD1. The V gene end was trimmed by 0 bases and the J gene end by 4 bases; junction bases not matched to a gene: 3. The CDR3 length is 16 residues. CDR1 KGHSH and CDR2 LQKENI come from the germline V gene. The CDR3 spells CASSPPGQGTGNTIYF. CDR3 nucleotides: TGTGCCAGCTCACCACCGGGACAGGGGACCGGAAACACCATATATTTT.

This clone was seen more than once but under ten times. J is TRBJ2-6 and V is TRBV12-2; the D segment call TRBD1 is taken from the table without a DNA check. TRBV12-2 is a pseudogene segment. The CDR3 runs to 17 residues. CDR3 loop: CASRLGRLFSGANVLTF. DNA for the CDR3: TGTGCAAGTCGGTTGGGCAGATTATTCTCTGGGGCCAACGTCCTGACTTTC.

The V and J genes are TRBV27 and TRBJ2-3; TRBD1 matches 7 bases. V trimming: 6 bases; J trimming: 1 base; junction bases outside the gene matches: 4. There are 14 residues in the CDR3. The germline gives CDR1 MNHEY, CDR2 SMNVEV (reference sequence). Here the CDR3 reads CASRRDSRTDTQYF. The CDR3 region has the DNA TGTGCCAGCAGACGGGACAGCCGCACAGATACGCAGTATTTT.

The CDR3 bases are TGCGCCAGCAGTGAGTCTCAGGCAGTCTATGGCTACACCTTC. Its protein product is CASSESQAVYGYTF. V and J are TRBV10-2 and TRBJ1-2; D unclear. Germline-derived CDR1 and CDR2 are WSHSY and SAAADI. Trimming stripped 0 bases from V and 4 bases from J, with 9 bases between. CDR3 length: 14 amino acids.

V gene TRBV19 combines with J gene TRBJ1-5, with 7 bases matching TRBD1. The CDR3 extends over 18 amino acids. The germline V gene has CDR1 LNHDA and CDR2 SQIVND (reference sequence). Trimming cost V 6 bases and J 1 base; bases outside gene matches: 15. Here the CDR3 DNA reads TGTGCCAGTAGCCTTAGACCGGGACAGAGGTCCAGCAATCAGCCCCAGCATTTT. Encoded protein: CASSLRPGQRSSNQPQHF.

The chain recombines TRBV5-3 with TRBJ1-6, with unresolved D. TRBV5-3 is an open reading frame, and its role is uncertain. The CDR3 length is 13 residues. V was cut by 3 bases and J by 9 bases, with 10 bases left in between. CDR3 in amino acids: CARSCRRPSPLHF. The DNA of the CDR3 is TGTGCCAGAAGCTGCCGGCGGCCTTCACCCCTCCACTTT.

This clone was found once. The chain employs TRBV10-1 and TRBJ1-2, with D perhaps TRBD1 (5 bases). Trimming pared 1 base from V and 1 base from J, leaving 16 bases between. CDR1 and CDR2 from the germline V gene are WNHNN and SYGVQD (reference sequence). The CDR3 consists of 17 residues. The CDR3 DNA sequence: TGCGCCAGCAGTGAGTATTTCCGGCAGGGTTTTAACTATGGCTACACCTTC. It yields the protein CASSEYFRQGFNYGYTF.

The chain is built from TRBV14 and TRBJ2-7, with TRBD2 matching over 12 bases. V lost 4 bases, J lost 4 bases, and 8 bases stayed unmatched. Per germline, CDR1 SGHDN and CDR2 FVKESK. This CDR3 is built from 16 residues. CDR3 in DNA: TGTGCCAGCAGCCGGCTAGCGGGAGGGGAAAAGTACGAGCAGTACTTC. It translates to CASSRLAGGEKYEQYF.

The chain joins TRBV6-5 to TRBJ1-2, with D perhaps TRBD1 (5 bases). Trimming removed 7 bases from V and 6 bases from J, with 15 bases in between. This CDR3 contains 13 residues. The germline V gene encodes CDR1 MNHEY and CDR2 SVGAGI. Here the CDR3 reads CASTRGSSDGYTF. The CDR3 region has the DNA TGTGCCAGCACTCGGGGGTCCTCGGATGGCTACACCTTC.

The chain joins TRBV9 to TRBJ2-5; 8 bases are a match to TRBD2. Per germline, CDR1 SGDLS and CDR2 YYNGEE. The CDR3 is 17 amino acids. Germline trimming cut 0 bases from V and 5 bases from J; bases unmatched to any gene: 12. CDR3 bases: TGTGCCAGCAGCGTAGGGTCCGTAGCGGGACGGGAGGAGACCCAGTACTTC. Translated: CASSVGSVAGREETQYF.

This clone was seen only once. This chain joins TRBV7-2 and TRBJ1-6; TRBD1 might be the D (5 bases). CDR3 length: 18 residues. The V end was cut by 4 bases, the J end by 6 bases, with 22 bases between. Germline CDR1 reads SGHTA; CDR2 reads FQGNSA. The CDR3 sequence: CASSSLYPGLGTNSPLHF. The CDR3 nucleotides read TGTGCCAGCAGCTCCCTCTATCCGGGACTCGGGACTAATTCACCCCTCCACTTT. The full variable domain, completed using reference TRBV7-2 and TRBJ1-6, is GAGVSQSPSNKVTEKGKDVELRCDPISGHTALYWYRQSLGQGLEFLIYFQGNSAPDKSGLPSDRFSAERTGGSVSTLTIQRTQQEDSAVYLCASSSLYPGLGTNSPLHFGNGTRLTVT.

V is TRBV6-6 and J is TRBJ1-2; D is possibly TRBD1 (5 bases). The CDR3 covers 11 residues. Germline V CDR1 and CDR2: MNHNY, SVGAGI (reference sequence). Trimming left V 4 bases short and J 8 bases short, with 8 bases between. CDR3 in DNA: TGTGCCAGCAGTTTAGGGGCGGGCTACACCTTC. It codes for CASSLGAGYTF.

The chain carries TRBV6-5 and TRBJ2-1, with 9 positions matching TRBD1. CDR1 is MNHEY and CDR2 is SVGAGI in the germline V gene. The CDR3 has 15 residues. The J segment lost 8 bases and the V segment lost 6 bases, leaving 11 bases of the junction unmatched. The CDR3 region is CASRPDRGGGDEQFF. The CDR3 DNA sequence: TGTGCCAGCAGGCCGGACAGGGGAGGAGGCGATGAGCAGTTCTTC.

The genes are TRBV9 and TRBJ1-3; TRBD1 might be the D (5 bases). Trimming left V 3 bases short and J 11 bases short, with 18 bases between. CDR1 and CDR2 from the germline V gene are SGDLS and YYNGEE. There are 14 residues in the CDR3. In DNA, the CDR3 is TGTGCCAGCAGCGCTGCCTCAGGGCCACCACCCATATATTTT. Protein: CASSAASGPPPIYF. The whole variable domain, remainder taken from reference TRBV9 and TRBJ1-3, is DSGVTQTPKHLITATGQRVTLRCSPRSGDLSVYWYQQSLDQGLQFLIQYYNGEERAKGNILERFSAQQFPDLHSELNLSSLELGDSALYFCASSAASGPPPIYFGEGSWLTVV.

This clone was counted once. J is TRBJ2-3 and V is TRBV19; 10 nucleotides match TRBD1. V was pared by 6 bases and J by 2 bases, with 5 bases of the junction left unmatched. This CDR3 is 15 amino acids long. CDR1 is LNHDA and CDR2 is SQIVND in the germline V gene (reference sequence). CDR3 region: CASSKDRGDTDTQYF. The CDR3 nucleotides are TGTGCCAGTAGCAAGGACAGGGGGGACACAGATACGCAGTATTTT.

The rearrangement uses TRBV5-1 and TRBJ1-4, with D hard to call. CDR3 size: 14 residues. CDR1 SGHRS and CDR2 YFSETQ come from the germline V gene. The V gene lost 0 bases and the J gene lost 4 bases, with 7 bases spanning the gap. The CDR3 here is CASSLAGSNEKLFF. The CDR3 DNA sequence: TGCGCCAGCAGCTTGGCTGGCAGTAATGAAAAACTGTTTTTT. Full variable domain (remainder filled in from reference TRBV5-1 and TRBJ1-4): KAGVTQTPRYLIKTRGQQVTLSCSPISGHRSVSWYQQTPGQGLQFLFEYFSETQRNKGNFPGRFSGRQFSNSRSEMNVSTLELGDSALYLCASSLAGSNEKLFFGSGTQLSVL.

V gene TRBV29-1 combines with J gene TRBJ1-2; D is ambiguous. This CDR3 region has 13 residues. The germline V and J ends were trimmed by 6 bases and 0 bases, with 11 bases remaining between them. The V gene's germline CDR1 is SQVTM and CDR2 ANQGSEA. The CDR3 sequence is CSVRAGSNYGYTF. CDR3 sequence (DNA): TGCAGCGTGAGGGCCGGTTCTAACTATGGCTACACCTTC.